Listed here are 7 T cell receptor beta chains from one sample, sequenced in a study of shared clonotypes between healthy human individuals. Sequencing used immunoSEQ multiplex PCR; TCRdb keeps in-frame clones, though not all of them. Altogether approximately 240,000 clones are present, under 80% being singletons, with the ten largest covering over 8.5%. Sequenced material: memory CD4+ T cells sorted from blood. Subset denoted: CD45RA-negative fraction. The receptors here all came from a man aged 25 to 40 in good health.

This chain links TRBV6-1 with TRBJ2-2, with D unclear. The ends were cut back, 6 bases at V and 2 bases at J, with 4 bases in the middle. The CDR3 consists of 12 residues. CDR1 is MNHNS and CDR2 is SASEGT in the germline V gene. DNA of the CDR3: TGTGCCAGCAGCCGAAACACCGGGGAGCTGTTTTTT. It codes for CASSRNTGELFF.

The rearrangement links TRBV6-6 to TRBJ1-3; TRBD1 is a possible D gene (5 bases). Trimming removed 9 bases at V and 0 bases at J, with 12 bases between. The CDR3 is 14 amino acids. CDR1 MNHNY and CDR2 SVGAGI come from the germline V gene (reference sequence). The DNA for the CDR3 is TGTGCCAGTGGGGGTGGGCCCTCTGGAAACACCATATATTTT. It specifies CASGGGPSGNTIYF.

The chain is built from TRBV10-3 and TRBJ1-3; no clear D gene. V lost 3 bases and J 4 bases, leaving 10 bases between the germline ends. Germline loops: CDR1 ENHRY, CDR2 SYGVKD. CDR3 length equals 14 residues. CDR3 amino acids: CAISEGHGGNTIYF. In DNA form, the CDR3 reads TGTGCCATCAGTGAAGGGCATGGAGGAAACACCATATATTTT.

The chain carries TRBV29-1 and TRBJ1-1, with 7 bases lining up with TRBD1. This CDR3 spans 15 amino acids. Germline-derived CDR1 and CDR2 are SQVTM and ANQGSEA. V dropped 6 bases and J dropped 0; count of bases not matched to a gene: 10. CDR3: CSVQGGWGMNTEAFF. CDR3 bases: TGCAGCGTCCAGGGGGGTTGGGGCATGAACACTGAAGCTTTCTTT.

J is TRBJ2-6 and V is TRBV5-1; 7 bases agree with TRBD1. CDR3 length: 17 amino acids. Trimming cost V 1 base and J 0 bases; bases outside gene matches: 4. Germline values: CDR1 SGHRS, CDR2 YFSETQ. The CDR3 loop is CASSLRTGDSGANVLTF. As DNA, the CDR3 is TGCGCCAGCAGCTTGCGGACAGGAGACTCTGGGGCCAACGTCCTGACTTTC.

The chain is built from TRBV5-4 and TRBJ2-2, with D possibly TRBD1 on 5 matching bases. With 2 bases removed from V and 6 bases from J, the gap between germline ends came to 14 bases. CDR1 is SGHNT, CDR2 YYREEE, per germline (reference sequence). The CDR3 covers 15 residues. CDR3 in amino acids: CASSLWQGPAGELFF. The CDR3 coding sequence is TGTGCCAGCAGCTTATGGCAGGGCCCAGCCGGGGAGCTGTTTTTT.

The V gene is TRBV21-1, the J gene TRBJ1-2; the DNA was not used to check the table's D call, TRBD1. TRBV21-1 is designated a pseudogene. This CDR3 has 17 amino acids. Here the CDR3 reads CASNPRDRGRLSTGYTF. The CDR3 DNA follows: TGTGCCAGCAATCCCCGGGACAGGGGGCGACTTAGTACTGGCTACACCTTC.